Below are 7 T cell receptor beta chains sequenced from a single sample in a study of T cells in localized non-small cell lung cancer. Sequenced by immunoSEQ multiplex PCR; TCRdb stores in-frame clones only, minus some. The table lists 20,000 or so clones, roughly 80% of them singletons. The input for sequencing was peripheral blood, taken before any cancer treatment. Source of these receptors: a man between 40 and 70 years old with stage I lung adenocarcinoma.

V is TRBV30 and J is TRBJ2-7; the D is unclear. Germline V gene sequence: CDR1 GTSNPN, CDR2 SVGIG (reference sequence). The CDR3 is 11 amino acids. V shed 2 bases and J shed 5 bases, with 7 bases lying between them. Here the CDR3 reads CAWSWSHEQYF. As DNA, the CDR3 is TGTGCCTGGAGTTGGAGCCACGAGCAGTACTTC.

The chain recombines TRBV18 with TRBJ2-2, with D unresolved. Germline V lookup: CDR1 KGHSH, CDR2 LQKENI. There are 14 residues in the CDR3. V was shortened by 3 bases and J by 0 bases, with 5 bases between the two germline ends. Here the CDR3 DNA reads TGTGCCAGCTCACCTACCTCGAACACCGGGGAGCTGTTTTTT. It specifies CASSPTSNTGELFF.

The V call is TRBV19, the J call TRBJ1-5; TRBD1 agrees at 8 bases. CDR3 size: 15 residues. V was clipped by 4 bases and J by 3 bases; unmatched bases: 5. Looked up from germline, CDR1 is LNHDA and CDR2 is SQIVND (reference sequence). The CDR3 loop is CASSKRTGINQPQHF. CDR3 DNA sequence: TGTGCCAGTAGTAAACGGACAGGGATCAATCAGCCCCAGCATTTT. The full variable domain, completed using reference TRBV19 and TRBJ1-5, is DGGITQSPKYLFRKEGQNVTLSCEQNLNHDAMYWYRQDPGQGLRLIYYSQIVNDFQKGDIAEGYSVSREKKESFPLTVTSAQKNPTAFYLCASSKRTGINQPQHFGDGTRLSIL.

The rearrangement joins TRBV6-6 to TRBJ2-7, with TRBD2 identical over 10 bases. V trimming: 6 bases; J trimming: 2 bases; junction bases outside the gene matches: 1. CDR1 and CDR2 from the germline V gene are MNHNY and SVGAGI (reference sequence). The CDR3 runs to 13 residues. The CDR3 is CASSLAGAYEQYF. The CDR3 DNA reads as TGTGCCAGCAGCCTAGCGGGGGCCTACGAGCAGTACTTC.

This clone appeared a single time. One junction end disagrees with the germline gene, perhaps due to a read error. The chain has TRBV28 and TRBJ2-1; possible D gene TRBD2, 6 bases. This CDR3 is 11 amino acids long. CDR1 is MDHEN, CDR2 SYDVKM, per germline. CDR3: CASSLTREVLF. CDR3 DNA: TGTGCCAGCAGTTTAACGAGGGAGGTACTCTTC.

This chain links TRBV7-3 with TRBJ2-1; no clear D. CDR1 SGHTA and CDR2 FQGTGA come from the germline V gene. V was trimmed by 2 bases and J by 0 bases, leaving 5 bases between them. This CDR3 comprises 14 residues. As DNA, the CDR3 is TGTGCCAGCAGCTTAGGCGGCTCCTACAATGAGCAGTTCTTC. Translated, it gives CASSLGGSYNEQFF.

The chain joins TRBV5-6 to TRBJ2-7; D is ambiguous. V gave up 2 bases and J gave up 1 base, with 10 bases separating them. Germline V gene sequence: CDR1 SGHDT, CDR2 YYEEEE. This CDR3 region has 14 residues. The CDR3 DNA reads TGTGCCAGCAGCTTTCGCGAGCCGTCCTACGAGCAGTACTTC. It yields the protein CASSFREPSYEQYF.